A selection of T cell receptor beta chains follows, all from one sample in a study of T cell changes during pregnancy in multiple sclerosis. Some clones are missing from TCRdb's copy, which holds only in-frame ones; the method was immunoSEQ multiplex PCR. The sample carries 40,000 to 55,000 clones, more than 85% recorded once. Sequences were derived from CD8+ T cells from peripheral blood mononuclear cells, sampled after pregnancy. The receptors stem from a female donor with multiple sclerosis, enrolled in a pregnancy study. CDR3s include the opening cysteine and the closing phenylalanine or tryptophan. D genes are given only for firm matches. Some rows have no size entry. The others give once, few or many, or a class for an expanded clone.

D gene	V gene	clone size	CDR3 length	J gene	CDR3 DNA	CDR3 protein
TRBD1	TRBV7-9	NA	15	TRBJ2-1	TGTGCCAGCACCCAAACCGGGACAGGGGAGTATGAGCAGTTCTTC	CASTQTGTGEYEQFF
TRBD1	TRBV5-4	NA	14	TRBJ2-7	TGTGCCAGCAGCTTGGGACAGGGGGCCTACGAGCAGTACTTC	CASSLGQGAYEQYF
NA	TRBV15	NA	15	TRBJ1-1	TGTGCCACCAGCAGAGATAAGGGGCGGAACACTGAAGCTTTCTTT	CATSRDKGRNTEAFF
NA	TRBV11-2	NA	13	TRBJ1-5	TGTGCCAGCAGCTTAGTCAGGAATCAGCCCCAGCATTTT	CASSLVRNQPQHF
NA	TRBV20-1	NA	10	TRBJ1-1	TGCAGTGCTAGGACCAGGGAAGCTTTCTTT	CSARTREAFF
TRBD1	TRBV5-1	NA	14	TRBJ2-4	TGCGCCAGCAGCCAAGGACAGGTGTGGAACATTCAGTACTTC	CASSQGQVWNIQYF
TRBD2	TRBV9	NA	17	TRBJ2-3	TGTGCCAGCAGCACCGTTGGAGCGGGGGGGGACACAGATACGCAGTATTTT	CASSTVGAGGDTDTQYF
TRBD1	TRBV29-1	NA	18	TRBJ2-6	TGCAGCGTTTACCGGGACAGGGGCTCTATCTCTGGGGCCAACGTCCTGACTTTC	CSVYRDRGSISGANVLTF
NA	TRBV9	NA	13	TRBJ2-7	TGTGCCAGCAGCGTCTCAGGGTCTTACGAGCAGTACTTC	CASSVSGSYEQYF
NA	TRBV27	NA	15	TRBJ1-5	TGTGCCAGCAGTTTATACAGTTATAGCAATCAGCCCCAGCATTTT	CASSLYSYSNQPQHF
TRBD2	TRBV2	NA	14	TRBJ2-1	TGTGCCAGCAGTGCTCCAGGACTAGCGGCTGAGCAGTTCTTC	CASSAPGLAAEQFF
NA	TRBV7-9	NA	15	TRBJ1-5	TGTGCCAGCAGTTTTACAGGGTCAGGGATTTGGCCCCAGCATTTT	CASSFTGSGIWPQHF
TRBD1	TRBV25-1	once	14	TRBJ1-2	TGTGCCAGCAGTGATAGACAGGGGATCTATGGCTACACCTTC	CASSDRQGIYGYTF
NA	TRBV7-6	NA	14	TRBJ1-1	TGTGCCAGCAGCCCAGACTTAGGGGCCACTGAAGCTTTCTTT	CASSPDLGATEAFF
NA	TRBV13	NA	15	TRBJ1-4	TGTGCCAGCAGCTCATCGGACAGCGGTAATGAAAAACTGTTTTTT	CASSSSDSGNEKLFF
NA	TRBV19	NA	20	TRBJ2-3	TGTGCCAGTAGTATAGATCTAAGAGAGGCCATCATAACCAGCACAGATACGCAGTATTTT	CASSIDLREAIITSTDTQYF
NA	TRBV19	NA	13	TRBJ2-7	TGTGCCAGTAGTATCACGGGGGGCGGCGAGCAGTACTTC	CASSITGGGEQYF
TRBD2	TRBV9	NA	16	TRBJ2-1	TGTGCCAGCAGCCCCCGACTAGCGGGGGGCTACAATGAGCAGTTCTTC	CASSPRLAGGYNEQFF
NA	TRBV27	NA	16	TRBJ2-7	TGTGCCAGCAGTTTATCTCCGACTCCCCAAACCGGCGAGCAGTACTTC	CASSLSPTPQTGEQYF
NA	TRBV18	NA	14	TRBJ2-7	TGTGCCAGCTCACCTTCCCAAGGGACATCCGAGCAGTACTTC	CASSPSQGTSEQYF
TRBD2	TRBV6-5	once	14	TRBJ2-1	TGTGCCAGCAATCCAGCGGGGACCTTAAGTGAGCAGTTCTTC	CASNPAGTLSEQFF
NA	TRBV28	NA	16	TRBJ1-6	TGTGCCAGCAGTTTATGGGCGGACAGTAGTAATTCACCCCTCCACTTT	CASSLWADSSNSPLHF
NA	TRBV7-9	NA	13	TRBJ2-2	TGTGCCAGCAGCTTGGGCCAGACCGGGGAGCTGTTTTTT	CASSLGQTGELFF
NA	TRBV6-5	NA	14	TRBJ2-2	TGTGCCAGCAGTTACGTGACTAACACCGGGGAGCTGTTTTTT	CASSYVTNTGELFF